This TCR beta chain was identified in a study of T cells in Graves' hyperthyroidism and ophthalmopathy. Amplification of TCR beta CDR3 regions was performed using RNA transcripts as template. During a first-round RT-PCR of the TCR CDR3, the HTBI primer set was used. TCRdb passed the multiplex PCR reads through MiXCR, listing each CDR3 protein once. The sample gives hundreds of thousands of distinct CDR3 sequences, roughly 14% of which show up once; roughly 13% is in the top ten. The CDR3 length is 16 residues. V shed 1 base and J shed 4 bases, with 16 bases lying between them. CDR1 is LGHDT and CDR2 is YNNKEL in the germline V gene (reference sequence). In its sample, this clonotype was seen many times. Its antigen is undetermined. Findings and limits, study-wide: In simple terms, a model built on 13 V-J features told ophthalmopathy apart from stable hyperthyroidism.

The source material was blood. The genes are TRBV3-1 and TRBJ1-2, with TRBD1 as a possible D gene (5 bases). The receptor was derived from a young man with Graves' ophthalmopathy. The CDR3 nucleotides are TGTGCCAGCAGCCAAGGGCAGGGAAGCTCCCTCTATGGCTACACCTTC. Protein: CASSQGQGSSLYGYTF.